This TCR beta chain was captured in a study of CD8 T cells in Susac syndrome (dated by TCRdb to about 2019). As for the study more broadly: Whether CD8+ T cell activation and differentiation in Susac syndrome was antigen driven was tested using repertoire sequencing.

Peripheral blood CD8+ and CD4+ T cells from healthy donors, Susac syndrome patients and multiple sclerosis patients were profiled by high-throughput TCR beta sequencing. The multiple sclerosis controls were treatment-naive patients whose relapsing-remitting disease, either stable or active, fulfilled the revised McDonald criteria. CD8+ TEMRA cells were enriched by FACS, while bulk CD8+ and CD4+ T cells were purified by magnetic negative isolation. Blood was drawn into EDTA tubes, processed within 24 hours, and PBMCs were isolated by density gradient centrifugation. PBMCs intended for TCR sequencing were cryopreserved in liquid nitrogen and were subsequently thawed in a 37 degrees C water bath. A purity of at least 90% was achieved for sorted or isolated CD4+, CD8+ and CD8+ TEMRA cells. Summary of the overall study and its limitations: The TCR sequencing and HLA analysis was acknowledged to have included a relatively small number of individuals.

RNA was extracted with the RNeasy kit and roughly 0.5 to 1 ug was reverse transcribed using random hexamers. TCR beta CDR3 regions were amplified with the immunoSEQ multiplex PCR assay covering 54 Vbeta and 13 Jbeta segments. PCR amplification bias was corrected using a synthetic template baseline for primer optimization and computational correction. In the source study's methods: Reads were annotated to V, D and J genes according to IMGT and were analyzed with immunoSEQ Analyzer, with only productive sequences retained. Clonality was computed as one minus Shannon entropy normalized by log2 of the number of productive unique sequences. For each patient and control, public and private clones were evaluated among the 100 most prevalent clones. A clone was defined as Susac-specific if it was absent from the healthy and MS cohorts, from some 1,100 published viral clones and from other ImmuneACCESS disease sequences. The raw public reads went through TCRdb reprocessing: fastp at Q25, MiXCR clone calling, in-frame beta chains kept. Identical CDR3 proteins give one entry, which carries the most common genes and DNA. The V and J calls, along with clone size, are taken from TCRdb and not from the paper's own processing. This sample holds approximately 200,000 distinct CDR3 sequences; approximately 95% were observed only once. Clones ranked in the top ten supply around 0.08% of the sample.

To note about this clonotype: No cognate antigen has been identified for it. Nothing much larger sits one base from this clone, and base qualities are not available.

In the germline V gene, CDR1 corresponds to MNHEY and CDR2 to SVGAGI. V was cut back by 7 bases and J by 1 base, leaving a gap of 9 bases between them. The CDR3 measures 13 amino acids from cysteine to phenylalanine. The only DNA kept is the CDR3, 39 bases in frame from the first base. This clonotype was obtained from a human donor with multiple sclerosis. Sequencing was done on a sample of CD4+ T cells from PBMCs. The chain employs TRBV6-5 and TRBJ2-3, with no confident D gene call. The CDR3: CASTILGTDTQYF. The DNA sequence reads TGTGCCAGCACTATACTTGGCACAGATACGCAGTATTTT.